This TCR beta chain was sequenced for a study of T cell responses to AZD1222 COVID-19 vaccine. Assay used: immunoSEQ multiplex PCR; TCRdb lists only in-frame clones, some missing. The data contain approximately 100,000 clones, roughly 90% of them singletons. Overall study findings and caveats: Sampling captured repertoires only after the peak T cell response.

Note on this clone: Its cognate antigen is unknown.

Germline V gene sequence: CDR1 MNHEY, CDR2 SMNVEV (reference sequence). This CDR3 region has 14 residues. V dropped 10 bases and J dropped 0; count of bases not matched to a gene: 4. The sequence came from an adult in good health. The chain combines TRBV27 with TRBJ2-7; TRBD2 matches at 12 bases. Sequences were derived from peripheral blood, sampled on day 0 of AZD1222 vaccination. CDR3 region: CATGTSGFSYEQYF. CDR3 nucleotide sequence: TGTGCCACCGGGACTAGCGGGTTCTCCTACGAGCAGTACTTC.